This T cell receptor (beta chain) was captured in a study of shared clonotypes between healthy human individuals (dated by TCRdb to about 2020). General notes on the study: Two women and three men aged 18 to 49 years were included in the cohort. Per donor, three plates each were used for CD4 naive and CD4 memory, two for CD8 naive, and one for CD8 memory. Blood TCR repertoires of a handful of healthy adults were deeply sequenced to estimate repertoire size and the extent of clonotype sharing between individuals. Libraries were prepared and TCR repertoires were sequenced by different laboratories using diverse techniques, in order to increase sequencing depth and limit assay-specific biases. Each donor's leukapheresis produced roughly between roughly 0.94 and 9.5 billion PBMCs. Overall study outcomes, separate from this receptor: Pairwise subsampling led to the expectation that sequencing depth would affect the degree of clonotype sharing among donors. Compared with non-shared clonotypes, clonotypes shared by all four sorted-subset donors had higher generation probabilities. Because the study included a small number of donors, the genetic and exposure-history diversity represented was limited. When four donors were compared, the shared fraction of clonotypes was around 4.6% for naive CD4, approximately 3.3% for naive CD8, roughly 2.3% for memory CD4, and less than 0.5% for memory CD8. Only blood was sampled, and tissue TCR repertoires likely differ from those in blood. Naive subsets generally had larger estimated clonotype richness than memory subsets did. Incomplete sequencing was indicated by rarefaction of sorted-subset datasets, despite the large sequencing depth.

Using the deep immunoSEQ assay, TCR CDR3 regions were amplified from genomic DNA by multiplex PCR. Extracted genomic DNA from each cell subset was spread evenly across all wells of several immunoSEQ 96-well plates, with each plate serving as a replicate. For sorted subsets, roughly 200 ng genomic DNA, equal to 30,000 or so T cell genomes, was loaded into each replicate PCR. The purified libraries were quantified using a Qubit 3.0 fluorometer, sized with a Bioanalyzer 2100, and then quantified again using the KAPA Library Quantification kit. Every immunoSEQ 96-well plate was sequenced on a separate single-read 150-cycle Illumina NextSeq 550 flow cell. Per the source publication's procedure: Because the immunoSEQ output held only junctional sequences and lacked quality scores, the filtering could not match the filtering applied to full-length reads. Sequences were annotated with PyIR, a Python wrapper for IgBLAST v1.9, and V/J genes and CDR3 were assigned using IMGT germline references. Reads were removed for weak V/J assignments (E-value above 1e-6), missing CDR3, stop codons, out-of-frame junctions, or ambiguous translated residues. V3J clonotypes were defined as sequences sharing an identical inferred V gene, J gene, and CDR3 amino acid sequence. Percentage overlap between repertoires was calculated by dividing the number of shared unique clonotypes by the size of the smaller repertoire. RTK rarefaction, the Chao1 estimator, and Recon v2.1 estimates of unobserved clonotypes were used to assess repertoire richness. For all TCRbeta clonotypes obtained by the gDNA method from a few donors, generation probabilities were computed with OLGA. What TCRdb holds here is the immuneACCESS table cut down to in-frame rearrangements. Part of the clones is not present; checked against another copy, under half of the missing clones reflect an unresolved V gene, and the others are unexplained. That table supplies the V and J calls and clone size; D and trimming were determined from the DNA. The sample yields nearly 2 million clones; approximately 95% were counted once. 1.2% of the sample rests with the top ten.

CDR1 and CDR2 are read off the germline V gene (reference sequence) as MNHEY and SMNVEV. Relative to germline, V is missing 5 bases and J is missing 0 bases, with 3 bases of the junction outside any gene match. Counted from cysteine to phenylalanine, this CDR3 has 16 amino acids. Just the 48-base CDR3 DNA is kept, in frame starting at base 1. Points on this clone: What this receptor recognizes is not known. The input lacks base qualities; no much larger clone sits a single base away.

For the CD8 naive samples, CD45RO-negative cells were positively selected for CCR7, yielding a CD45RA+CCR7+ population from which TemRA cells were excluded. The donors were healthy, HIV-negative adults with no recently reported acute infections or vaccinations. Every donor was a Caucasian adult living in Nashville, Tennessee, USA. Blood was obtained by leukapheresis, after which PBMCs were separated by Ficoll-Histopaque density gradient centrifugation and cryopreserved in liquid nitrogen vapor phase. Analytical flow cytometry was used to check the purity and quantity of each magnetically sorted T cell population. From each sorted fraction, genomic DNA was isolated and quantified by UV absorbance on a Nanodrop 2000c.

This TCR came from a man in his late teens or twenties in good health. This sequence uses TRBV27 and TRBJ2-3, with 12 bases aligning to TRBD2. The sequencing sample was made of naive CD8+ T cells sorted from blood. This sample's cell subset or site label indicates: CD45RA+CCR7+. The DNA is TGTGCCAGCAGTCTTGGGACTAGCGGGAGCACAGATACGCAGTATTTT. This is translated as CASSLGTSGSTDTQYF.